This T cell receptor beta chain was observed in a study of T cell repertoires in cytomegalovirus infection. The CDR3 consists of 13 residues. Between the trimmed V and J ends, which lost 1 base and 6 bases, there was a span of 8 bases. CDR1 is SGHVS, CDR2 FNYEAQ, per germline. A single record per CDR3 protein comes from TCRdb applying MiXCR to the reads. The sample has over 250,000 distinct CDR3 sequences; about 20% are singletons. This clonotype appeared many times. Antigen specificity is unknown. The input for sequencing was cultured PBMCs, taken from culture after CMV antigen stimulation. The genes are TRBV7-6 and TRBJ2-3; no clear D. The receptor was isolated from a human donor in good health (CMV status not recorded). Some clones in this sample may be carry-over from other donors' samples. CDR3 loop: CASSLGLGDTQYF. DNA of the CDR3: TGTGCCAGCAGCTTAGGGTTAGGCGATACGCAGTATTTT.